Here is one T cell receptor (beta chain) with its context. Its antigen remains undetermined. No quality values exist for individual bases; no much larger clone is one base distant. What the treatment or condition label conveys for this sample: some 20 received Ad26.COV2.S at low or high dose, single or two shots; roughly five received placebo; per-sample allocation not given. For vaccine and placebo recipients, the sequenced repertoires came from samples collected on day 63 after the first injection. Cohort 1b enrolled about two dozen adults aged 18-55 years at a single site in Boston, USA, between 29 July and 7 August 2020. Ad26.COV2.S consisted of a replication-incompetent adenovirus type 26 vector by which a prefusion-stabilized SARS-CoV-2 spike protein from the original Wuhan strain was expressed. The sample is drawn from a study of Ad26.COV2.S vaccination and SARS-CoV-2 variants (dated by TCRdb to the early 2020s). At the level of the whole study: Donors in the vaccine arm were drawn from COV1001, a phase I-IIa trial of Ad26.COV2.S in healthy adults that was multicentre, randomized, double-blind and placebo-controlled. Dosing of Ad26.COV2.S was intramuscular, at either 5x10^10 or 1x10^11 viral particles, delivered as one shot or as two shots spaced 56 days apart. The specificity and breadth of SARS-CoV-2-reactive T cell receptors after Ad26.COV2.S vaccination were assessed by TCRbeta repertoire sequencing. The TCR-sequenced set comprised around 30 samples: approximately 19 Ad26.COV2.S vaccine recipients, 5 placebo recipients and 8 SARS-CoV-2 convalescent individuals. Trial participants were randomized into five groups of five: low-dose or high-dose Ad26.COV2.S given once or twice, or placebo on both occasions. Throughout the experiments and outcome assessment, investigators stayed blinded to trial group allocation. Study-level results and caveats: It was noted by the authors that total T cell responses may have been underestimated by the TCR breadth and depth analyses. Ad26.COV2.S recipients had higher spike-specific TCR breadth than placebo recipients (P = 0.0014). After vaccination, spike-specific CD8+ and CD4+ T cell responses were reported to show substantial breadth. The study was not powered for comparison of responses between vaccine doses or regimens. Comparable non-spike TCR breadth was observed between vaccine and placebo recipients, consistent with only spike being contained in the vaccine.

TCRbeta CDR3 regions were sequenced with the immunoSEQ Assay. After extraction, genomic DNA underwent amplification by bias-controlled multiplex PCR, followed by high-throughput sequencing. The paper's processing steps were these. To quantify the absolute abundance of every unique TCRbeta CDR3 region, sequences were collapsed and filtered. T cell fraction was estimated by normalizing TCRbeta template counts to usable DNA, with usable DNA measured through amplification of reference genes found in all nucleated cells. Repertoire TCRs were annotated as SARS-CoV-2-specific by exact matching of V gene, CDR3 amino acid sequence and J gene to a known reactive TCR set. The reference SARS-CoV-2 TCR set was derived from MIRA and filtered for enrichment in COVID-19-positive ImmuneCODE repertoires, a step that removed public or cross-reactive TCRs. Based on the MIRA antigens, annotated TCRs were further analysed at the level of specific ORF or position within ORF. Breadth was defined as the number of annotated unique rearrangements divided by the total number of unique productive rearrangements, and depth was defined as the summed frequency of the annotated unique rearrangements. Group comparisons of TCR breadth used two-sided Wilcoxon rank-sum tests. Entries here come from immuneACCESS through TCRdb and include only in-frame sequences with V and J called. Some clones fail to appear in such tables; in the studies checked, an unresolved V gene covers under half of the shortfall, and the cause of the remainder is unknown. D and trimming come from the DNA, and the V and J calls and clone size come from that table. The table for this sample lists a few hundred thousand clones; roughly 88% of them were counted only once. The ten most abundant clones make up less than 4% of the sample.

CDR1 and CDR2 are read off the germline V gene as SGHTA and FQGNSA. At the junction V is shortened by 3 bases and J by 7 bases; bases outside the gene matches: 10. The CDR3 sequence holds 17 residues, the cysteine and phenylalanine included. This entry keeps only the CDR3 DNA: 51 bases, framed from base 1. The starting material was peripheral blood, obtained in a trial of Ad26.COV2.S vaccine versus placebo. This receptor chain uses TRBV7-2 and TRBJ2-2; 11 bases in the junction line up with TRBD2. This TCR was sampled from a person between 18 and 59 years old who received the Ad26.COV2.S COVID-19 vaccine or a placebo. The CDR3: CASSLRLAGGNGGELFF. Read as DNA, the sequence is TGTGCCAGCAGCTTGCGGCTAGCGGGGGGAAATGGCGGGGAGCTGTTTTTT.